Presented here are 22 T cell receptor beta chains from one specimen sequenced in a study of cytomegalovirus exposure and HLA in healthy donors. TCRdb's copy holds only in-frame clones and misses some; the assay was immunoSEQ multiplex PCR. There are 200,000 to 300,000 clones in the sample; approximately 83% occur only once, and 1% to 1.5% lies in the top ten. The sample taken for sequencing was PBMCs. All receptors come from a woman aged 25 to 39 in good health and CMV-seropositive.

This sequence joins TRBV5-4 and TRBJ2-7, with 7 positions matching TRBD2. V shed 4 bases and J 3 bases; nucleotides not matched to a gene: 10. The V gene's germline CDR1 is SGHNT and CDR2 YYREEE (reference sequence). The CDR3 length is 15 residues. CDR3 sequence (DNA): TGTGCCAGCAGCCGTCCTGGGCGGGAGCGCTACGAGCAGTACTTC. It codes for CASSRPGRERYEQYF.

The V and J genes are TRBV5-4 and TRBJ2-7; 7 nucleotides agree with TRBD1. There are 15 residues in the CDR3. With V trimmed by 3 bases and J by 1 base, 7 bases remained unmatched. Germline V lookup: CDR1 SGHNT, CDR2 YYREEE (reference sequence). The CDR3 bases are TGTGCCAGCAGCTCATGGGACAGTAGTTCCTACGAGCAGTACTTC. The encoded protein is CASSSWDSSSYEQYF.

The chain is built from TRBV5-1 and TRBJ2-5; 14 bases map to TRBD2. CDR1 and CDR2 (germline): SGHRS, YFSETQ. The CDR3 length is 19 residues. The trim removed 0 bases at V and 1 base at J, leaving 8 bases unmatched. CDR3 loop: CASSLAPRLAGGFQETQYF. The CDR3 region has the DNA TGCGCCAGCAGCTTGGCCCCCCGACTAGCGGGAGGGTTCCAAGAGACCCAGTACTTC.

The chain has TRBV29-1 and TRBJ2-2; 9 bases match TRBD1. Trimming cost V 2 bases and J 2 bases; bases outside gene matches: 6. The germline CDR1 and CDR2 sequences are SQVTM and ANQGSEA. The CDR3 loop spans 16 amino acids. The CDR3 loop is CSVEKGQGINTGELFF. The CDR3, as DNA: TGCAGCGTTGAAAAAGGACAGGGGATAAACACCGGGGAGCTGTTTTTT.

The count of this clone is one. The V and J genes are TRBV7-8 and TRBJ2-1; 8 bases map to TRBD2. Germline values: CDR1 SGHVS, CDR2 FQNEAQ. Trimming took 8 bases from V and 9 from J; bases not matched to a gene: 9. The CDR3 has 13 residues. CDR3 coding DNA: TGTGCCAGCGTTAGCGGGACGCTCGGTGAGCAGTTCTTC. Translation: CASVSGTLGEQFF.

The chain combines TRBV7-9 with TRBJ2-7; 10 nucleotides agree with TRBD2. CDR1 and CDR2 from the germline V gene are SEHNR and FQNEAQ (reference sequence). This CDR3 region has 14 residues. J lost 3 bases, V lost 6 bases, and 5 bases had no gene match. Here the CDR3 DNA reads TGTGCCAGCAGTTTACTAGCGGGACACTACGAGCAGTACTTC. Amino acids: CASSLLAGHYEQYF.

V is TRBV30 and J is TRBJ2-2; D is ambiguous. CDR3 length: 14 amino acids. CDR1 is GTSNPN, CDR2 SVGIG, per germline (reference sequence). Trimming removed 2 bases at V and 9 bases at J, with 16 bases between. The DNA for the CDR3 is TGTGCCTGGAGTTCGTTCGACGTGGGCCGGGAGCTGTTTTTT. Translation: CAWSSFDVGRELFF.

The CDR3, as DNA: TGTGCCAGCACCAGCGGTCCCTACGAGCAGTACTTC. Translating it yields CASTSGPYEQYF. This chain connects TRBV2 to TRBJ2-7; a weak D match, TRBD2 (5 bases). The V end was cut by 7 bases, the J end by 2 bases, with 9 bases between. Germline CDR1 SNHLY, CDR2 FYNNEI. CDR3 length: 12 residues. The full variable domain, its missing parts supplied by reference TRBV2 and TRBJ2-7, is EPEVTQTPSHQVTQMGQEVILRCVPISNHLYFYWYRQILGQKVEFLVSFYNNEISEKSEIFDDQFSVERPDGSNFTLKIRSTKLEDSAMYFCASTSGPYEQYFGPGTRLTVT.

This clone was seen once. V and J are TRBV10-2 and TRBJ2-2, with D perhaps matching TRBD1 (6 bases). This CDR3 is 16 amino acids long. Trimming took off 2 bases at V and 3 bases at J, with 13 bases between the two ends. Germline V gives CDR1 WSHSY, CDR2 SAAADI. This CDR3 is CASSEGGRGYTGELFF. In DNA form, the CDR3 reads TGCGCCAGCAGTGAGGGGGGCAGGGGTTACACCGGGGAGCTGTTTTTT.

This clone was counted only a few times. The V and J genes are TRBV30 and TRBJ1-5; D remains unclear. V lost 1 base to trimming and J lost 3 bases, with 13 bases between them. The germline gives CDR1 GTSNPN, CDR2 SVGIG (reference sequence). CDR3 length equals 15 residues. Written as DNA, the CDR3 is TGTGCCTGGAGTGATAGAGCGTCGTCCAATCAGCCCCAGCATTTT. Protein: CAWSDRASSNQPQHF.

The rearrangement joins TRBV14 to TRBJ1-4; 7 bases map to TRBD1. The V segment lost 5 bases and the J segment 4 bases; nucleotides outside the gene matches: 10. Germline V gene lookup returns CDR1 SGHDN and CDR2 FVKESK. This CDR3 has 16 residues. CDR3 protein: CASSARTGAFNEKLFF. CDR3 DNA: TGTGCCAGCAGCGCGAGGACAGGAGCTTTTAATGAAAAACTGTTTTTT.

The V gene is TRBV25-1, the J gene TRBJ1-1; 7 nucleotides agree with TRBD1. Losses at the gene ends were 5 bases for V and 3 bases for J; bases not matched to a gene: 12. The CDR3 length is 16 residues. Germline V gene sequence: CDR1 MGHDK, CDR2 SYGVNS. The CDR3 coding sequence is TGTGCCAGCAGTCGAGGGGGCTTCGGATGGGACACTGAAGCTTTCTTT. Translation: CASSRGGFGWDTEAFF.

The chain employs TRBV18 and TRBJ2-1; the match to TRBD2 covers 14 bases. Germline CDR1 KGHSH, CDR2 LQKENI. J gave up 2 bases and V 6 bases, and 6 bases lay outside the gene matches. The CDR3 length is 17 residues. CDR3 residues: CASSPGLAGEAYNEQFF. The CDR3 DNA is TGTGCCAGCTCCCCGGGACTAGCGGGAGAAGCCTACAATGAGCAGTTCTTC.

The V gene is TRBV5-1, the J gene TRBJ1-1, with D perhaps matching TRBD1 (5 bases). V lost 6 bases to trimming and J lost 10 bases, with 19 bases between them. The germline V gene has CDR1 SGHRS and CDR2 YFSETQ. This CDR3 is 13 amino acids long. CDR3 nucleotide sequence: TGCGCCAGCACCCCAGATGGGGCCGACTCAGCTTTCTTT. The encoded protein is CASTPDGADSAFF.

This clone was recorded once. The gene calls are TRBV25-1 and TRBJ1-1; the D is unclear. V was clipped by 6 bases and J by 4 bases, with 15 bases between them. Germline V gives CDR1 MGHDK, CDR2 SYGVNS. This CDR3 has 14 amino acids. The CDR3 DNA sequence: TGTGCCAGCAGCCGGGGAGCGGGGTTCACTGAAGCTTTCTTT. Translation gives CASSRGAGFTEAFF.

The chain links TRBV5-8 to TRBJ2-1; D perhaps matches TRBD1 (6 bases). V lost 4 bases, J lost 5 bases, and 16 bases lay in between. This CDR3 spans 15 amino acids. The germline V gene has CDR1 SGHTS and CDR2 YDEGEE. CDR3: CASSRRTAKHNEQFF. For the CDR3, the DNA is TGTGCCAGCAGCCGTCGGACAGCCAAACACAATGAGCAGTTCTTC.

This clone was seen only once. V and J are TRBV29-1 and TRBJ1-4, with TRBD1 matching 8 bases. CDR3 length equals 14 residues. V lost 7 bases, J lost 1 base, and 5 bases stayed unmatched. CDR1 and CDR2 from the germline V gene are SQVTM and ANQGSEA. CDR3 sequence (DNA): TGCAGCGCTATGGACAGGGAAACTAATGAAAAACTGTTTTTT. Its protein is CSAMDRETNEKLFF.

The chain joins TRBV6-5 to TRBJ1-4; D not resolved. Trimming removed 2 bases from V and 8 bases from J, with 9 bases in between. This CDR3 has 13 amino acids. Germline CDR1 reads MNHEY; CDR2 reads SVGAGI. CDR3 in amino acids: CASSYGGNEKLFF. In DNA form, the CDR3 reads TGTGCCAGCAGTTACGGCGGAAACGAAAAACTGTTTTTT.

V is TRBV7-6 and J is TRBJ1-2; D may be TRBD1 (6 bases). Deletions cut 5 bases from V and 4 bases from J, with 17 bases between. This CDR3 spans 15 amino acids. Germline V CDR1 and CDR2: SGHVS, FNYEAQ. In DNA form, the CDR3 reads TGTGCCAGCAGCCCACTACCCCAGGGGAGCTATGGCTACACCTTC. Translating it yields CASSPLPQGSYGYTF.

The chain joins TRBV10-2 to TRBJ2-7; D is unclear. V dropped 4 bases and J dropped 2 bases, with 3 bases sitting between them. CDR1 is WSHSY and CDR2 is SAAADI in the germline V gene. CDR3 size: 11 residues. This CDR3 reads CASSAAYEQYF. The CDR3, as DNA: TGCGCCAGCAGTGCGGCCTACGAGCAGTACTTC.

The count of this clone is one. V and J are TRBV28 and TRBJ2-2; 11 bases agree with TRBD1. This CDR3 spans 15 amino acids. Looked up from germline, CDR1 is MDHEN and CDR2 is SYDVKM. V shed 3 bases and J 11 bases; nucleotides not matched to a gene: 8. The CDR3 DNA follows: TGTGCCAGCAGTTTGGTGGACAGGGGGCGGGGAGAGCTGTTTTTT. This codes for CASSLVDRGRGELFF.

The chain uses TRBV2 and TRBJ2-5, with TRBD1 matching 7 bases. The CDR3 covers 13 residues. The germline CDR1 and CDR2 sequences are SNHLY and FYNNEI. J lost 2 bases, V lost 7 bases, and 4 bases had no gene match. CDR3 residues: CASKGQTQETQYF. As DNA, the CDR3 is TGTGCCAGCAAGGGACAGACACAAGAGACCCAGTACTTC.